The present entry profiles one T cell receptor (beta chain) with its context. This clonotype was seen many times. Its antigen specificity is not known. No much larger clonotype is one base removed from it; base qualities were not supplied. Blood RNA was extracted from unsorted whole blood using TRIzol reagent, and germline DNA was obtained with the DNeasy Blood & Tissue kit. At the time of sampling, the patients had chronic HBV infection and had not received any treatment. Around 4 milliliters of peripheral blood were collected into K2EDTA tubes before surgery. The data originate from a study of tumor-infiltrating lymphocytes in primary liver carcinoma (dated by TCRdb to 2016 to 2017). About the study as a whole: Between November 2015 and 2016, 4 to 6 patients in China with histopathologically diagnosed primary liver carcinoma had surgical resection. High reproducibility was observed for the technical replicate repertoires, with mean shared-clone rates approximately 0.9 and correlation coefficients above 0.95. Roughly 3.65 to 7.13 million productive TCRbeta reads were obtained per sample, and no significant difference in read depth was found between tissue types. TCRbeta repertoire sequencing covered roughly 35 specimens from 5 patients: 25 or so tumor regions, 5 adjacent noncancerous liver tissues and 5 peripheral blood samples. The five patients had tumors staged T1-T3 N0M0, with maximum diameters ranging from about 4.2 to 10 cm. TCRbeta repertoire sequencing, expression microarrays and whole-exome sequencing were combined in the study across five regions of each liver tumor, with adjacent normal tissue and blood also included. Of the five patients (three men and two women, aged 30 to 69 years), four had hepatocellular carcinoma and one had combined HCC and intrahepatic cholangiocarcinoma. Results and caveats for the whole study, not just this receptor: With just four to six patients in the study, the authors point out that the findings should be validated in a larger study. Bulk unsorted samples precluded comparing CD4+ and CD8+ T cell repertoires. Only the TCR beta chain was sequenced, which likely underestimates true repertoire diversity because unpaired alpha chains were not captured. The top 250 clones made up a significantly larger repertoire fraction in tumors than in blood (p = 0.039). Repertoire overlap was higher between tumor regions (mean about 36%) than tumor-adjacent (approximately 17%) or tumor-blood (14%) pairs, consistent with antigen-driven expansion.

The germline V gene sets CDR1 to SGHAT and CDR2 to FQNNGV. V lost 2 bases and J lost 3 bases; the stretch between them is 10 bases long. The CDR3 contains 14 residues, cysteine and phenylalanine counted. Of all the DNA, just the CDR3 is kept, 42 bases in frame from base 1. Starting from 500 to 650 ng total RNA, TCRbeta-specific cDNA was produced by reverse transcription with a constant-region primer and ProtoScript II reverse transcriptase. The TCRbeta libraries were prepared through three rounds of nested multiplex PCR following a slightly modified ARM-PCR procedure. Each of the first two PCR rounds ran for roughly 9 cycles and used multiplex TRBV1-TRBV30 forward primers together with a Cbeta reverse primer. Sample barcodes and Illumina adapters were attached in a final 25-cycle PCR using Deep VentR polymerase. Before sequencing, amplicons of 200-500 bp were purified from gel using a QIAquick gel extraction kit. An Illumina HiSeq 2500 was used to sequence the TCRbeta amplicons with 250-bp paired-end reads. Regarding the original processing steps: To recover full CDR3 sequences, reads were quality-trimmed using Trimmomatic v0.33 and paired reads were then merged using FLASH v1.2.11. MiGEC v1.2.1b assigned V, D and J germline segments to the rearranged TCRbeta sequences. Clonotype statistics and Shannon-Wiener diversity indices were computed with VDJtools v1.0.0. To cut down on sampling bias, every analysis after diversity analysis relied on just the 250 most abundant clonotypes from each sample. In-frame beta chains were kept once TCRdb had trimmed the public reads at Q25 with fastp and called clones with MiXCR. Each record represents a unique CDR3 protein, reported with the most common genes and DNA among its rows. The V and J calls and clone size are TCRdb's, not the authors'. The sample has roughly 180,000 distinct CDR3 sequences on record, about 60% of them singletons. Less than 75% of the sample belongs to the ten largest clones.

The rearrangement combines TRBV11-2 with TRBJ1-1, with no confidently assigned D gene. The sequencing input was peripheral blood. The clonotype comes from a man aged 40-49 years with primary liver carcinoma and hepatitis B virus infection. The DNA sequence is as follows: TGTGCCAGCAGCTTAATCATGAGGGACACTGAAGCTTTCTTT. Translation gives CASSLIMRDTEAFF.